What follows are 19 T cell receptor beta chains derived from one specimen sequenced in a study of beta chain features in type 1 diabetes. Isolated RNA was reverse transcribed in full, so expressed TCRB transcripts were sequenced. Profiling relied on immunoSEQ multiplex PCR, and the TCRdb table lists in-frame clones only, not all of them. The sample has hundreds of thousands of clones, more than 11% seen once. Sequencing was carried out using naive CD4+ T cells from blood. These receptors all stem from a man aged 25-45 years in good health.

This clone has a handful of counts. The chain combines TRBV27 with TRBJ2-6; 8 bases align to TRBD1. The V gene end was trimmed by 3 bases and the J gene end by 3 bases; junction bases not matched to a gene: 10. The CDR3 covers 18 residues. Germline CDR1 reads MNHEY; CDR2 reads SMNVEV (reference sequence). DNA for the CDR3: TGTGCCAGCAGTTTCCGGGACAGGCGATCTTTTGGGGCCAACGTCCTGACTTTC. It translates to CASSFRDRRSFGANVLTF.

A few counts support this clone. The chain uses TRBV10-3 and TRBJ2-6; 8 positions agree with TRBD1. This CDR3 contains 16 residues. Germline lookup yields CDR1 ENHRY and CDR2 SYGVKD. V gave up 7 bases and J gave up 0 bases; unmatched junction bases: 5. CDR3 sequence reads: CAITGQGNSGANVLTF. CDR3 coding DNA: TGTGCCATCACCGGACAGGGCAACTCTGGGGCCAACGTCCTGACTTTC.

The chain has TRBV30 and TRBJ1-1; the D gene is possibly TRBD1 (6 bases). V lost 0 bases, J lost 1 base, and 12 bases lay in between. The CDR3 runs to 15 residues. Germline lookup yields CDR1 GTSNPN and CDR2 SVGIG (reference sequence). The CDR3 region is CAWSVSGAGNTEAFF. The CDR3 DNA is TGTGCCTGGAGTGTTTCGGGGGCAGGGAACACTGAAGCTTTCTTT.

The chain has TRBV30 and TRBJ2-7, with D maybe TRBD1 (6 bases). Germline V lookup: CDR1 GTSNPN, CDR2 SVGIG (reference sequence). The CDR3 loop spans 13 amino acids. V dropped 2 bases and J dropped 1 base, with 9 bases sitting between them. Here the CDR3 DNA reads TGTGCCTGGAGTTCCGGGACATCCTACGAGCAGTACGTC. Residues: CAWSSGTSYEQYV.

This clone was picked up a small number of times. V gene TRBV18 combines with J gene TRBJ1-2; D gene uncertain. CDR1 is KGHSH and CDR2 is LQKENI in the germline V gene. With 4 bases removed from V and 5 bases from J, the gap between germline ends came to 11 bases. This CDR3 has 13 residues. The CDR3 spells CASSQSEEYGYTF. DNA of the CDR3: TGTGCCAGCTCACAGTCAGAAGAGTATGGCTACACCTTC.

There are many counts of this clone. This chain links TRBV30 with TRBJ2-2; D gene ambiguous. The germline V gene has CDR1 GTSNPN and CDR2 SVGIG (reference sequence). The CDR3 extends over 12 amino acids. V was pared by 2 bases and J by 1 base, with 2 bases between. CDR3 nucleotide sequence: TGTGCCTGGAGTCAGAACACCGGGGAGCTGTTTTTT. As protein: CAWSQNTGELFF.

The table lists this clone with a few counts. The V and J genes are TRBV7-9 and TRBJ2-2; 8 bases line up with TRBD2. The length of the CDR3 is 15 residues. CDR1 and CDR2 from the germline V gene are SEHNR and FQNEAQ (reference sequence). The J segment lost 4 bases and the V segment lost 1 base, leaving 2 bases of the junction unmatched. CDR3 sequence: CASSLERGSTGELFF. In DNA form, the CDR3 reads TGTGCCAGCAGCTTAGAGCGGGGGAGCACCGGGGAGCTGTTTTTT.

This clone showed up just a few times. The CDR3 is CASSPQGPSSGELFF. In DNA form, the CDR3 reads TGTGCCAGCAGCCCGCAGGGGCCCTCATCCGGGGAGCTGTTTTTT. The chain recombines TRBV7-2 with TRBJ2-2; weak D call: TRBD1 (6 bases). The CDR3 has 15 amino acids. V was shortened by 5 bases and J by 6 bases, with 16 bases between the two germline ends. Germline assignment: CDR1 SGHTA and CDR2 FQGNSA.

The J gene is TRBJ2-3, the V gene TRBV4-3; the match to TRBD1 covers 7 bases. Losses at the gene ends were 0 bases for V and 3 bases for J; bases not matched to a gene: 15. CDR1 is LGHNA, CDR2 YSLEER, per germline. The CDR3 is made up of 19 amino acids. Written as DNA, the CDR3 is TGCGCCAGCAGCCAAGACCTGGGGAACTTGAGGGGGCCTACAGATACGCAGTATTTT. Protein sequence: CASSQDLGNLRGPTDTQYF.

The chain couples TRBV19 to TRBJ2-3; TRBD2 is a possible D gene (6 bases). Trimming stripped 8 bases from V and 2 bases from J, with 14 bases between. The CDR3 runs 14 residues. The germline gives CDR1 LNHDA, CDR2 SQIVND (reference sequence). The CDR3 DNA reads as TGTGCCAGTCGTTCGGGCGGGAACACAGATACGCAGTATTTT. Protein sequence: CASRSGGNTDTQYF.

This clone was counted only a few times. This chain links TRBV4-1 with TRBJ1-1, with D unresolved. V lost 0 bases and J 8 bases, leaving 16 bases between the germline ends. Looked up from germline, CDR1 is MGHRA and CDR2 is YSYEKL. The CDR3 is made up of 15 amino acids. The CDR3 sequence: CASSQDVTARREAFF. The CDR3 DNA sequence: TGCGCCAGCAGCCAAGATGTAACAGCCCGACGAGAAGCTTTCTTT.

This clone was counted a few times. The DNA for the CDR3 is TGTGCCAGTAGTATTGGGCCGATCACCGGGGAGCTGTTTTTT. Translating gives CASSIGPITGELFF. This chain uses TRBV19 with TRBJ2-2; D remains ambiguous. Between the trimmed V and J ends, which lost 3 bases and 4 bases, there was a span of 9 bases. The germline CDR1 and CDR2 sequences are LNHDA and SQIVND (reference sequence). The CDR3 loop spans 14 amino acids.

This clone has only a few counts. The V gene is TRBV30, the J gene TRBJ2-3; no clear D. The CDR3 length is 15 residues. V was pared by 0 bases and J by 0 bases, with 10 bases between. CDR1 and CDR2 (germline): GTSNPN, SVGIG (reference sequence). In nucleotides, the CDR3 is TGTGCCTGGAGTGTAAGGCGGTCTAGCACAGATACGCAGTATTTT. Its protein is CAWSVRRSSTDTQYF.

This chain links TRBV30 with TRBJ1-1; D gene unclear. The germline CDR1 and CDR2 sequences are GTSNPN and SVGIG (reference sequence). The V gene lost 5 bases and the J gene lost 4 bases, with 11 bases spanning the gap. The CDR3 has 12 residues. CDR3 DNA sequence: TGTGCCTGGGACGGTGGCAGCACTGAAGCTTTCTTT. This codes for CAWDGGSTEAFF.

This clone was seen at least ten times. The chain couples TRBV30 to TRBJ1-1; no reliable D call. Germline V gene sequence: CDR1 GTSNPN, CDR2 SVGIG (reference sequence). The CDR3 is 14 amino acids. V lost 0 bases and J 0 bases, leaving 8 bases between the germline ends. DNA of the CDR3: TGTGCCTGGAGTGTACTCGGCTTGAACACTGAAGCTTTCTTT. Translation gives CAWSVLGLNTEAFF.

The CDR3 spells CASSFMRSPLHF. The DNA for the CDR3 is TGTGCCAGCAGCTTCATGAGATCACCCCTCCACTTT. J is TRBJ1-6 and V is TRBV5-6; D remains ambiguous. In germline, CDR1 is SGHDT, CDR2 YYEEEE. This CDR3 has 12 residues. Trimming removed 2 bases at V and 10 bases at J, with 7 bases between.

J is TRBJ1-2 and V is TRBV7-9; a weak D match, TRBD1 (6 bases). The CDR3 runs 14 residues. Per germline, CDR1 SEHNR and CDR2 FQNEAQ (reference sequence). Between the trimmed V and J ends, which lost 5 bases and 1 base, there was a span of 11 bases. The DNA of the CDR3 is TGTGCCAGCAGCCCGGACAGATATAACTATGGCTACACCTTC. It is translated as CASSPDRYNYGYTF.

The sample holds a few counts of this clone. The chain employs TRBV9 and TRBJ1-2, with 8 bases that match TRBD1. Germline-derived CDR1 and CDR2 are SGDLS and YYNGEE. Trimming removed 0 bases from V and 2 bases from J; junction bases left unmatched: 6. The CDR3 runs 16 residues. DNA of the CDR3: TGTGCCAGCAGCGTAGCCCCAACAGGGGGGAACTATGGCTACACCTTC. Residues: CASSVAPTGGNYGYTF. Full variable domain (outside the CDR3, taken from reference TRBV9 and TRBJ1-2): DSGVTQTPKHLITATGQRVTLRCSPRSGDLSVYWYQQSLDQGLQFLIQYYNGEERAKGNILERFSAQQFPDLHSELNLSSLELGDSALYFCASSVAPTGGNYGYTFGSGTRLTVV.

This clone was seen repeatedly, ten times or more. The chain carries TRBV10-3 and TRBJ2-1; 10 bases map to TRBD2. Germline CDR1 and CDR2: ENHRY and SYGVKD. The J segment lost 5 bases and the V segment lost 10 bases, leaving 8 bases of the junction unmatched. This CDR3 has 14 amino acids. CDR3 in DNA: TGTGCCAGCGATCCTAGCGGGAGCCACAATGAGCAGTTCTTC. Translation: CASDPSGSHNEQFF.